The rows below give T cell receptor beta chains drawn from one sample of a study of blood T cell repertoires in COVID-19. This table comes from immunoSEQ multiplex PCR, and its TCRdb copy is limited to in-frame clones, with some not included. Among approximately 200,000 clones listed, approximately 84% were seen once. Specimen: peripheral blood. All receptors come from a man in his forties or fifties with acute or convalescent COVID-19. The conserved cysteine and the conserved F or W are not part of the CDR3 here.

V | CDR3
TRBV6-1 | ASSEAGSGGYNEQF
TRBV4-1 | ASSQAGDGSYNSPLH
TRBV29-1 | SVGGEPEKLF
TRBV3-1/TRBV3-2 | ASSQDMGRGNSPLH
TRBV6-5 | ASSYPTEGGAF
TRBV4-1 | ASSQDQGQGASSGYT
TRBV5-6 | ASSYDLPGELF
TRBV6-5 | ASSYASRSGNTIY
TRBV4-1 | ASSQDGHATGEAF
TRBV4-1 | ASSQEIAGGRPSWYEQY
TRBV2 | ARVATALKLF
TRBV6-1 | ASSESSWTQY
TRBV7-9 | ASSRTGAQAF
TRBV27 | ASRGADRNTIY
TRBV12-3/TRBV12-4 | ASTHPLRSEQF
TRBV6-6 | ASSYPQGRDQPQH
TRBV25-1 | ASSEYGTGGKNTEAF
TRBV4-1 | ASSQDAGAVSNEKLF
TRBV7-2 | ASSGRGTGSHEQY
TRBV7-9 | ASSPSGQGRSNQPQH
TRBV30 | ACGQNNSPLH
TRBV5-6 | ASSFARSGYQGEQY
TRBV6-5 | ASISQGLNTEAF
TRBV7-2 | ASRPYRGNIQY
TRBV30 | AWLFTGGNGYT
TRBV5-8 | ASSFLRVRGNQPQH
TRBV2 | ASSESTGAVTEAF
TRBV5-1 | ASSRDRGADGYT
TRBV2 | ASNYRGEADTQY
TRBV6-6 | ASSPDRGRYT
TRBV19 | ASSPGQGYGYT
TRBV6-1 | ASSEAVDYEQY
TRBV6-5 | ASSYRESSPLH
TRBV3-1/TRBV3-2 | ASSQGGPQETQY
TRBV18 | ASSPKGQNYNSPLH
TRBV18 | ASSTRTGDEKLF
TRBV7-9 | ASSLMSAADYGYT
TRBV10-1 | ASSESTGRDNSPLH
TRBV3-1/TRBV3-2 | ASSQGSGYT
TRBV6-5 | ASRGQGSNQPQH
TRBV9 | ASSEGEGEQF
TRBV6-5 | ASRTGSSYNSPLH
TRBV7-2 | ASSFGGGRAYEQY
TRBV27 | ASSLSPPTGIFGYGYT
TRBV19 | ASSMYVPHLPSNYGYT
TRBV4-1 | ASSQHILDRGPAF
TRBV6-1 | ASSETEGGVHYGYT
TRBV19 | ASSIRPGTYGYT
TRBV3-1/TRBV3-2 | ASSRLTGGRNEKLF
TRBV19 | ASSIGGQVQPQH
TRBV18 | ASSPNRPPDEQY
TRBV5-4 | ASSSIRGDYGYT
TRBV11-2 | ASSLHQQLNYGYT
TRBV9 | ASNREAAQETQY
TRBV5-5 | ASSHPVGLTEAF